The T cell receptor (beta chain) under discussion was sequenced for a study of blood T cell repertoires in COVID-19 (dated by TCRdb to between 2020 and 2021). For the wider study: Samples from collaborators originated in the United States, Italy and Spain and spanned both the acute and convalescent phases of COVID-19. The material from the prospective study consisted of cDNA or gDNA derived from T cells, B-cell-depleted T cells, or PBMCs. The dataset comprised deeply sampled blood TCRbeta repertoires from subjects exposed to, actively infected with, or recovered from COVID-19. A freely available public database, intended as a resource for researchers studying the immune response to SARS-CoV-2, is where the repertoires were released. Samples were obtained from the ongoing ImmuneRACE study (first 160 participants) and from some 1,200 subjects provided by 6 global collaborators. Sample metadata almost always included a de-identified subject ID, COVID-19 status, age in years and sex. Where available, HLA class I and class II types were taken from metadata supplied by the sample provider and were not determined by assay-based typing.

The collaborating institutions used their own protocols to collect whole blood in K2EDTA tubes. For TCRbeta analysis, collaborators shipped samples in one of three forms: frozen whole blood, isolated PBMCs, or DNA extracted from either of those sample types. TCRbeta CDR3 regions were amplified from genomic DNA using the immunoSEQ Assay, a bias-controlled multiplex PCR. The source study handled its data this way. Nucleated cell counts per sample were estimated from amplification of reference gene primers within the assay. To quantify the absolute abundance of each unique TCRbeta CDR3 rearrangement, sequence reads were collapsed and filtered. For each sample, productive Simpson clonality was calculated as the square root of Simpson's diversity index across productive rearrangements. TCRdb re-hosts the immuneACCESS table, in-frame sequences only. Its copies lack some clones; in the studies checked, an unresolved V gene accounts for under half of them, and the cause for the rest is not known. V and J calls and clone size are those listed in that table; D and trimming were worked out from the DNA. For this sample the table gives 210,000 or so clones, of which less than 90% were detected only once. 1.5% to 2% of the sample comes from the top ten.

Summary of the overall study and its limitations: The amount of clinical and demographic metadata varied by source and participant and was provided uncurated.

At the junction V is shortened by 2 bases and J by 0 bases, with 14 bases in between. The germline V gene specifies ENHRY as CDR1 and SYGVKD as CDR2. The CDR3 measures 17 amino acids from cysteine to phenylalanine. This entry keeps only the CDR3 DNA: 51 bases, framed from base 1. In regard to this clone: What this receptor recognizes is not known. No base-level quality is on record; no much larger clone is a single base apart.

This receptor was identified in a man in his forties or fifties with active or convalescent COVID-19. The specimen sequenced was peripheral blood. The V and J segments used are TRBV10-3 and TRBJ1-5; TRBD1 is possibly the D segment (6 matching bases). The CDR3: CAISETQGGGSNQPQHF. In nucleotides, the sequence is TGTGCCATCAGTGAGACACAGGGTGGGGGTAGCAATCAGCCCCAGCATTTT.